The rows below give T cell receptor beta chains drawn from one sample of a study of technical replicates of blood from a few donors. Repertoires were generated with immunoSEQ multiplex PCR, while TCRdb's copy carries only in-frame clones and drops some. In the table there are approximately 94,000 clones, 96% of which are singletons. The sample was T cells isolated from PBMCs. All receptors derive from a human donor in good health. Both conserved end residues are trimmed from each CDR3.

TRBJ2-2,TRBV15,ATRASNTGELF
TRBJ2-6,TRBV27,ASSPLDSASGANVLT
TRBJ2-3,TRBV9,ASSVHSGRGDTQY
TRBJ1-2,TRBV30,AWNSGGQGAGGYT
TRBJ1-3,TRBV30,AWTSLGNTIY
TRBJ2-1,TRBV5-4,ASSAGLAGGPGQF
TRBJ2-1,TRBV27,ASSRGYSLNEQF
TRBJ2-1,TRBV5-4,ASSATAGLAENNEQF
TRBJ1-3,TRBV28,ASSSYARGNGNTIY
TRBJ1-1,TRBV5-4,ASSPYTQLSHTEAF
TRBJ2-7,TRBV4-2,ASSQGRTATYEQY
TRBJ2-5,TRBV2,ARREGGTQY
TRBJ1-2,TRBV30,AWNRGAGGYT
TRBJ2-3,TRBV7-3,ASTPSGRVTDTQY
TRBJ2-7,TRBV28,ASSLGLGEQY
TRBJ2-5,TRBV18,ASSPWQQETQY
TRBJ2-1,TRBV5-1,ASSGTSGSHEQF
TRBJ2-1,TRBV27,ASIRFFGSVDEQF
TRBJ1-2,TRBV29-1,SVEDQGLGGYT
TRBJ1-3,TRBV19,ASSRILTGNTIY
TRBJ2-3,TRBV4-1,ASRLSGLPPDTQY
TRBJ1-1,TRBV11-2,ASSLGSSGAF
TRBJ2-5,TRBV7-2,ASSPVPGLAPETQY
TRBJ2-5,TRBV19,ASSSDREETQY
TRBJ2-1,TRBV30,AWSRRGSSYNEQF
TRBJ2-3,TRBV5-1,ASMTEAGTGTDTQY
TRBJ2-3,TRBV2,ASKYPTSSTDTQY
TRBJ1-1,TRBV23-1,ASSEAVDTEAF
TRBJ1-1,TRBV10-3,AIKFAVNTEAF
TRBJ2-7,TRBV28,ASSSSRYEQY
TRBJ2-1,TRBV2,ASSPDSSYNEQF
TRBJ2-4,TRBV7-6,ASSPLTSGRPNIQY
TRBJ2-5,TRBV11-2,ASSLDPKVGQGAWETQY
TRBJ2-7,TRBV10-3,AIRHRGAYEQY
TRBJ2-2,TRBV9,ASSSTGLTGELF
TRBJ1-1,TRBV9,ASSPGGAQAF